This T cell receptor (beta chain) stems from a study of cytomegalovirus exposure and HLA in healthy donors. Study observations and caveats: Listed as cytomegalovirus-associated were around 160 TCR beta chains.

As to this clone: Its antigen remains unidentified.

In the PCR, 60 Vbeta and 13 Jbeta primers were used. Here immunoSEQ multiplex PCR was the method, and the copy in TCRdb shows in-frame clones only, minus some. The sample has 75,000 to 90,000 clones, 85% seen once; the top ten hold 7.4%. CDR3 size: 17 residues. With V trimmed by 6 bases and J by 5 bases, 16 bases remained unmatched. In germline, CDR1 is SGHTS, CDR2 YDEGEE. This receptor was taken from a man aged 40-49 years in good health and CMV-seropositive. The chain couples TRBV5-8 to TRBJ2-5; 10 bases line up with TRBD2. Sequenced material: PBMCs. CDR3 bases: TGTGCCAGCAACCCTGAGGCACTAGCGGGGCTCGGGGAGACCCAGTACTTC. Translated: CASNPEALAGLGETQYF.